This note documents a single T cell receptor (beta chain) sequence. Losses at the gene ends were 0 bases for V and 3 bases for J; bases not matched to a gene: 2. CDR1 is SGHRS and CDR2 is YFSETQ in the germline V gene. This CDR3 contains 14 residues. As handled by the study authors: Using reference gene primer amplification, nucleated cell counts were estimated. Sequencing was performed with immunoSEQ multiplex PCR; in TCRdb, only in-frame clones are kept and a portion is missing. V, J and clone size derive from that table, while D and trimming were established from the DNA sequence. Of roughly 130,000 clones listed, 80% to 85% were seen once; the top ten hold around 13%. These data are taken from a study of blood T cell repertoires in COVID-19. Across the whole study: The origin of the acute and convalescent COVID-19 samples was the United States, Italy and Spain.

The V and J genes are TRBV5-1 and TRBJ1-2, with TRBD1 matching 7 bases. The source is a woman aged 25 to 39 who had recovered from COVID-19. Specimen: peripheral blood. The CDR3 is CASSLEGTDYGYTF. The CDR3 region has the DNA TGCGCCAGCAGCTTGGAAGGGACAGACTATGGCTACACCTTC.